The 32 T cell receptor beta chains below come from one sample, sequenced in a study of OX40 agonist ivuxolimab in advanced cancers. Assay used: immunoSEQ multiplex PCR; TCRdb lists only in-frame clones, some missing. Counted here are some 25,000 clones, nearly 80% occurring once; the ten biggest clones make up about 25%. Source: CD4+ or CD8+ T cells sorted from blood, taken in a trial of the OX40 agonist ivuxolimab. The receptors stem from an adult with an advanced solid tumor such as melanoma, head and neck, liver or kidney cancer.

V gene TRBV7-9 combines with J gene TRBJ2-7; a weak D match, TRBD1 (6 bases). CDR3 length equals 15 residues. Germline V CDR1 and CDR2: SEHNR, FQNEAQ (reference sequence). V lost 5 bases to trimming and J lost 3 bases, with 17 bases between them. CDR3 amino acids: CASSPSSGDNYEQYF. The CDR3 nucleotides are TGTGCCAGCAGCCCGAGTAGTGGGGACAACTACGAGCAGTACTTC.

The chain recombines TRBV29-1 with TRBJ2-1; 7 nucleotides align to TRBD1. The CDR3 is 14 amino acids. Germline V CDR1 and CDR2: SQVTM, ANQGSEA. J lost 0 bases, V lost 5 bases, and 4 bases had no gene match. In DNA, the CDR3 is TGCAGCGTTTGGGACAGTCACTCCTACAATGAGCAGTTCTTC. Translated, it gives CSVWDSHSYNEQFF.

The V gene is TRBV10-3, the J gene TRBJ1-1; D possibly corresponds to TRBD1 (5 bases). V was shortened by 7 bases and J by 8 bases, with 20 bases between the two germline ends. Germline V gives CDR1 ENHRY, CDR2 SYGVKD. The CDR3 is 14 residues long. The CDR3 spells CAITGDGGVPEAFF. In DNA, the CDR3 is TGTGCCATCACCGGAGATGGGGGTGTCCCCGAAGCTTTCTTT.

The CDR3 is CASSASGTHTEAFF. The CDR3 coding sequence is TGTGCCAGCAGCGCCTCCGGGACCCACACTGAAGCTTTCTTT. The J gene is TRBJ1-1, the V gene TRBV7-3; weak D call: TRBD1 (5 bases). Trimming removed 5 bases at V and 3 bases at J, with 13 bases between. Germline V gene data show CDR1 as SGHTA and CDR2 as FQGTGA. This CDR3 has 14 amino acids.

This clone is a singleton in its sample. The rearrangement joins TRBV27 to TRBJ2-7; D unresolved. V was clipped by 2 bases and J by 1 base, with 12 bases between them. The CDR3 loop spans 15 amino acids. Germline CDR1 and CDR2: MNHEY and SMNVEV (reference sequence). The CDR3 spells CASSLRTEESYEQYF. The CDR3 nucleotides read TGTGCCAGCAGTTTAAGGACCGAGGAATCCTACGAGCAGTACTTC.

The V gene is TRBV29-1, the J gene TRBJ1-2; 7 bases are a match to TRBD1. CDR3 size: 14 residues. Germline values: CDR1 SQVTM, CDR2 ANQGSEA. Trimming removed 4 bases from V and 9 bases from J; junction bases left unmatched: 14. CDR3 sequence (DNA): TGCAGCGTTGTCTACGGACAGGACTTAAGAAGCTACACCTTC. Protein product: CSVVYGQDLRSYTF.

This sequence joins TRBV25-1 and TRBJ2-3; possible D gene TRBD1, 5 bases. Germline V gene lookup returns CDR1 MGHDK and CDR2 SYGVNS. The CDR3 is 12 residues long. Between the trimmed V and J ends, which lost 8 bases and 3 bases, there was a span of 9 bases. CDR3 loop: CASDAGTDTQYF. DNA for the CDR3: TGTGCCAGCGATGCAGGGACAGATACGCAGTATTTT.

This clone is a singleton in its sample. The J gene is TRBJ2-1, the V gene TRBV5-6; the D gene is possibly TRBD1 (6 bases). Germline V gives CDR1 SGHDT, CDR2 YYEEEE. V was trimmed by 2 bases and J by 5 bases, leaving 14 bases between them. This CDR3 is 15 amino acids long. CDR3 bases: TGTGCCAGCAGCTTTACGACAGGCGGAAACAATGAGCAGTTCTTC. Protein sequence: CASSFTTGGNNEQFF. The full variable domain, in which reference TRBV5-6 and TRBJ2-1 provide the parts outside the CDR3, is DAGVTQSPTHLIKTRGQQVTLRCSPKSGHDTVSWYQQALGQGPQFIFQYYEEEERQRGNFPDRFSGHQFPNYSSELNVNALLLGDSALYLCASSFTTGGNNEQFFGPGTRLTVL.

The sample holds one count of this clone. The CDR3 sequence: CASSLSDRGLTGELFF. CDR3 coding DNA: TGTGCCAGCAGTTTATCTGACAGGGGGCTCACCGGGGAGCTGTTTTTT. This chain joins TRBV28 and TRBJ2-2; 10 nucleotides match TRBD1. The CDR3 runs 16 residues. Looked up from germline, CDR1 is MDHEN and CDR2 is SYDVKM. Unmatched junction bases numbered 3, after V lost 1 base and J lost 4 bases.

V and J are TRBV6-5 and TRBJ1-3; D remains unclear. The CDR3 is 15 amino acids. Germline assignment: CDR1 MNHEY and CDR2 SVGAGI. Between the trimmed V and J ends, which lost 2 bases and 4 bases, there was a span of 12 bases. The CDR3 reads CASSYGRGGGNTIYF. The CDR3 nucleotides read TGTGCCAGCAGTTACGGTCGGGGAGGAGGAAACACCATATATTTT.

Here the CDR3 DNA reads TGTGCCAGCTCAACAGACGCAACTAATGAAAAACTGTTTTTT. Translating gives CASSTDATNEKLFF. V and J are TRBV18 and TRBJ1-4; D is uncertain. There are 14 residues in the CDR3. V lost 5 bases, J lost 0 bases, and 7 bases lay in between. Germline V gene lookup returns CDR1 KGHSH and CDR2 LQKENI.

The chain links TRBV9 to TRBJ2-6; D possibly corresponds to TRBD1 (5 bases). The CDR3 totals 18 residues. Trimming took off 0 bases at V and 0 bases at J, with 13 bases between the two ends. Per germline, CDR1 SGDLS and CDR2 YYNGEE. Written as DNA, the CDR3 is TGTGCCAGCAGCGTAGATCCGACAGATAGCTCTGGGGCCAACGTCCTGACTTTC. This sequence encodes CASSVDPTDSSGANVLTF.

The V gene is TRBV6-6, the J gene TRBJ2-7; TRBD1 matches 7 bases. The CDR3 runs to 13 residues. Trimming removed 7 bases from V and 5 bases from J; junction bases left unmatched: 8. Germline loops: CDR1 MNHNY, CDR2 SVGAGI (reference sequence). CDR3 amino acids: CASTKRGLNEQYF. The CDR3 DNA reads as TGTGCCAGCACCAAAAGGGGGCTCAACGAGCAGTACTTC.

The CDR3 protein is CASSVGGVGNQPQHF. The CDR3, as DNA: TGTGCCAGCAGCGTAGGAGGGGTAGGCAATCAGCCCCAGCATTTT. The J gene is TRBJ1-5, the V gene TRBV9; D may be TRBD1 (5 bases). V lost 0 bases and J 2 bases, leaving 9 bases between the germline ends. The germline V gene encodes CDR1 SGDLS and CDR2 YYNGEE. The CDR3 length is 15 residues.

The V call is TRBV6-5, the J call TRBJ2-7, with D uncertain. Germline loops: CDR1 MNHEY, CDR2 SVGAGI. This CDR3 is 13 amino acids long. Trimming took 4 bases from V and 2 from J, leaving 9 bases between them. This chain's CDR3 is CASSSGSPYEQYF. CDR3 coding DNA: TGTGCCAGCAGTTCCGGGTCTCCCTACGAGCAGTACTTC.

V is TRBV28 and J is TRBJ2-7; 7 positions agree with TRBD2. Germline V lookup: CDR1 MDHEN, CDR2 SYDVKM. This CDR3 contains 13 residues. V was clipped by 10 bases and J by 0 bases; unmatched bases: 6. Written as DNA, the CDR3 is TGTGCCATCGGGGGGTATACCTCCTACGAGCAGTACTTC. Protein product: CAIGGYTSYEQYF. Based on the CDR3 plus reference TRBV28 and TRBJ2-7, the full variable domain is DVKVTQSSRYLVKRTGEKVFLECVQDMDHENMFWYRQDPGLGLRLIYFSYDVKMKEKGDIPEGYSVSREKKERFSLILESASTNQTSMYLCAIGGYTSYEQYFGPGTRLTVT.

The gene calls are TRBV5-1 and TRBJ2-7; TRBD1 aligns across 7 bases. The germline V gene has CDR1 SGHRS and CDR2 YFSETQ. The CDR3 contains 15 residues. J gave up 0 bases and V 4 bases, and 7 bases lay outside the gene matches. In DNA form, the CDR3 reads TGCGCCAGCAGCATCTCGACAGGGTCCTCCTACGAGCAGTACTTC. It encodes CASSISTGSSYEQYF.

The chain carries TRBV7-2 and TRBJ1-2; 10 nucleotides align to TRBD1. Per the germline V gene, CDR1 is SGHTA and CDR2 is FQGNSA. The V and J ends lost 5 bases and 5 bases, in that order; junction bases with no gene match: 14. The CDR3 contains 17 residues. This chain's CDR3 is CASSLDRGTGEGYGYTF. The CDR3 DNA reads TGTGCCAGCAGCCTAGATAGGGGGACAGGGGAAGGTTATGGCTACACCTTC.

The chain links TRBV25-1 to TRBJ2-1, with a tentative D call TRBD2 (5 bases). The V end was cut by 3 bases, the J end by 4 bases, with 19 bases between. Looked up from germline, CDR1 is MGHDK and CDR2 is SYGVNS. This CDR3 has 17 residues. The CDR3 DNA follows: TGTGCCAGCAGTGATATAGAGAGGACTCCAATATACAATGAGCAGTTCTTC. It encodes CASSDIERTPIYNEQFF.

The chain links TRBV2 to TRBJ1-2; no firm D call. V gave up 1 base and J gave up 3 bases, with 15 bases separating them. Germline V gives CDR1 SNHLY, CDR2 FYNNEI. The CDR3 spans 16 residues. DNA of the CDR3: TGTGCCAGCAGTGAAGTAACGGCAACAGAAGACTATGGCTACACCTTC. Protein sequence: CASSEVTATEDYGYTF.

CDR3 residues: CASSTQGDTEAFF. CDR3 sequence (DNA): TGTGCCAGCAGCACACAGGGGGACACTGAAGCTTTCTTT. The chain combines TRBV5-5 with TRBJ1-1; 8 bases match TRBD1. With V trimmed by 4 bases and J by 3 bases, 2 bases remained unmatched. In germline, CDR1 is SGHKS, CDR2 YYEKEE (reference sequence). CDR3 length: 13 amino acids. The whole variable domain, filled in from reference TRBV5-5 and TRBJ1-1, reads DAGVTQSPTHLIKTRGQQVTLRCSPISGHKSVSWYQQVLGQGPQFIFQYYEKEERGRGNFPDRFSARQFPNYSSELNVNALLLGDSALYLCASSTQGDTEAFFGQGTRLTVV.

The genes are TRBV30 and TRBJ1-5; D unclear. Germline assignment: CDR1 GTSNPN and CDR2 SVGIG (reference sequence). V lost 0 bases and J lost 7, with 13 bases in between. The length of the CDR3 is 14 residues. This chain's CDR3 is CAWSVPVSAQPQHF. The CDR3 DNA sequence: TGTGCCTGGAGTGTACCAGTAAGTGCCCAGCCCCAGCATTTT.

This chain links TRBV27 with TRBJ2-1; possible D gene TRBD2, 6 bases. From germline, CDR1 is MNHEY and CDR2 SMNVEV (reference sequence). This CDR3 spans 17 amino acids. Trimming stripped 5 bases from V and 0 bases from J, with 17 bases between. The CDR3 DNA follows: TGTGCCAGCAGTCGCCGGGGGTACCCGAGCTCCTACAATGAGCAGTTCTTC. Its translation: CASSRRGYPSSYNEQFF.

This chain connects TRBV27 to TRBJ2-1; D might be TRBD2 (6 bases). V lost 4 bases and J lost 2, with 9 bases in between. The CDR3 runs to 14 residues. Germline V lookup: CDR1 MNHEY, CDR2 SMNVEV (reference sequence). This chain's CDR3 is CASSSGSTYNEQFF. As DNA, the CDR3 is TGTGCCAGCAGTTCCGGGAGTACCTACAATGAGCAGTTCTTC.

This chain connects TRBV7-9 to TRBJ2-3, with D possibly being TRBD1 (6 bases). Germline V gene lookup returns CDR1 SEHNR and CDR2 FQNEAQ (reference sequence). The CDR3 has 15 residues. Deletions cut 5 bases from V and 6 bases from J, with 18 bases between. The CDR3 sequence is CASSDQDSLADTQYF. The CDR3 bases are TGTGCCAGCAGCGACCAGGACAGTTTAGCCGATACGCAGTATTTT.

The chain uses TRBV7-3 and TRBJ2-3; 9 nucleotides line up with TRBD2. The CDR3 is made up of 15 amino acids. CDR1 is SGHTA and CDR2 is FQGTGA in the germline V gene. The V and J ends lost 4 bases and 2 bases, in that order; junction bases with no gene match: 4. The CDR3 is CASSSAGGNTDTQYF. The CDR3 DNA is TGTGCCAGCAGCTCCGCGGGGGGGAACACAGATACGCAGTATTTT.

The chain carries TRBV2 and TRBJ1-1; a weak D match, TRBD1 (6 bases). CDR1 and CDR2 (germline): SNHLY, FYNNEI. The CDR3 length is 13 residues. V lost 9 bases and J lost 0, with 11 bases in between. This CDR3 reads CASWTAMNTEAFF. The CDR3 nucleotides are TGTGCCAGTTGGACAGCCATGAACACTGAAGCTTTCTTT.

In its sample, this clone was seen a few times. The chain carries TRBV25-1 and TRBJ2-7; the match to TRBD1 covers 9 bases. With 4 bases clipped from V and 0 bases from J, the junction kept 7 bases outside the gene matches. Germline lookup yields CDR1 MGHDK and CDR2 SYGVNS. This CDR3 region has 16 residues. CDR3 sequence: CASSGTGGPSSYEQYF. CDR3 DNA sequence: TGTGCCAGCAGTGGAACAGGGGGCCCAAGCTCCTACGAGCAGTACTTC.

This clone has a single count. This chain links TRBV7-8 with TRBJ1-5; unclear D gene. V was trimmed by 0 bases and J by 3 bases, leaving 15 bases between them. The germline gives CDR1 SGHVS, CDR2 FQNEAQ. This CDR3 is built from 17 residues. The CDR3 here is CASSLAESRPSNQPQHF. The DNA for the CDR3 is TGTGCCAGCAGCTTAGCTGAATCACGGCCTTCCAATCAGCCCCAGCATTTT. Together with reference TRBV7-8 and TRBJ1-5, the CDR3 gives the full variable domain: GAGVSQSPRYKVAKRGQDVALRCDPISGHVSLFWYQQALGQGPEFLTYFQNEAQLDKSGLPSDRFFAERPEGSVSTLKIQRTQQEDSAVYLCASSLAESRPSNQPQHFGDGTRLSIL.

The chain carries TRBV7-9 and TRBJ2-7, with D tentatively TRBD1 (6 bases). Trimming shortened V by 1 base and J by 5 bases, and 12 bases separated the two germline ends. The V gene's germline CDR1 is SEHNR and CDR2 FQNEAQ (reference sequence). This CDR3 contains 14 residues. CDR3 in DNA: TGTGCCAGCAGCTTAGTAGATGGGGGCCACGAGCAGTACTTC. Translation: CASSLVDGGHEQYF.

The chain has TRBV10-3 and TRBJ2-7; TRBD2 matches at 9 bases. J was trimmed by 0 bases and V by 10 bases; bases with no gene match: 7. The length of the CDR3 is 14 residues. The germline V gene encodes CDR1 ENHRY and CDR2 SYGVKD. CDR3 loop: CATKAGGISYEQYF. The CDR3 DNA sequence: TGTGCCACCAAAGCGGGGGGCATCTCCTACGAGCAGTACTTC.

V usage is TRBV6-6 and J usage is TRBJ2-5; a weak D match, TRBD2 (5 bases). V lost 2 bases, J lost 2 bases, and 15 bases lay in between. In germline, CDR1 is MNHNY, CDR2 SVGAGI (reference sequence). CDR3 length equals 16 residues. DNA for the CDR3: TGTGCCAGCAGTTACCCCGGAGCGGCCCGGCAAGAGACCCAGTACTTC. Its translation: CASSYPGAARQETQYF.